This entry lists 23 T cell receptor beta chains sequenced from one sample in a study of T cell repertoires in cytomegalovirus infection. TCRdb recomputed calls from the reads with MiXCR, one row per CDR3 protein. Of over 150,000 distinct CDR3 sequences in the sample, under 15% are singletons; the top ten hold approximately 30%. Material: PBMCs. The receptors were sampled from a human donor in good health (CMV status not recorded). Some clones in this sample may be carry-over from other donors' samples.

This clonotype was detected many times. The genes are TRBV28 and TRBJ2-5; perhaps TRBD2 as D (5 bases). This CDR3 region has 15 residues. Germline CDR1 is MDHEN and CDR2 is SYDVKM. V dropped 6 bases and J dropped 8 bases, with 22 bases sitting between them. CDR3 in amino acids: CASSPLNSVRSTQYF. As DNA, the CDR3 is TGTGCCAGCAGCCCCCTAAATAGCGTACGGTCAACCCAGTACTTC.

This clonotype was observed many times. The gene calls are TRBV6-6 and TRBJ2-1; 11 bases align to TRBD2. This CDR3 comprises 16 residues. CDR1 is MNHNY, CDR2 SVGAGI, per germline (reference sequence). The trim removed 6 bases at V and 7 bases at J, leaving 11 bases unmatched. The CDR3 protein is CASRRGLAGGENEQFF. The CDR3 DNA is TGTGCCAGCAGGAGGGGGCTAGCGGGAGGCGAGAATGAGCAGTTCTTC.

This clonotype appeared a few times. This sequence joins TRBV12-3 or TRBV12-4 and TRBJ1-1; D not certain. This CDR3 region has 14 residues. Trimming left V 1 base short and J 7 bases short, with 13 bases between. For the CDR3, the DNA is TGTGCCAGCAGTTTAGAGGAGGGCCCTTATGAAGCTTTCTTT. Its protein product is CASSLEEGPYEAFF.

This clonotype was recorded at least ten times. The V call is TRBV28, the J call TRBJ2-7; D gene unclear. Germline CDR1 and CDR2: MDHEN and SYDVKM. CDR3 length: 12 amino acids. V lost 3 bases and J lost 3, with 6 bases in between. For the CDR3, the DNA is TGTGCCAGCAGTTTCCAAAACTACGAGCAGTACTTC. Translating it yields CASSFQNYEQYF. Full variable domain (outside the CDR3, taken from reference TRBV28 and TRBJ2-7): DVKVTQSSRYLVKRTGEKVFLECVQDMDHENMFWYRQDPGLGLRLIYFSYDVKMKEKGDIPEGYSVSREKKERFSLILESASTNQTSMYLCASSFQNYEQYFGPGTRLTVT.

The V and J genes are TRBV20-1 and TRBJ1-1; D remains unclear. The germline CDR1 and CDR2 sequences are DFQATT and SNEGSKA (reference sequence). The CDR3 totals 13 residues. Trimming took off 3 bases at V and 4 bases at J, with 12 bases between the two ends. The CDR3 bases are TGCAGTGCTAGGAATCGGGGATCCACTGAAGCTTTCTTT. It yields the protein CSARNRGSTEAFF.

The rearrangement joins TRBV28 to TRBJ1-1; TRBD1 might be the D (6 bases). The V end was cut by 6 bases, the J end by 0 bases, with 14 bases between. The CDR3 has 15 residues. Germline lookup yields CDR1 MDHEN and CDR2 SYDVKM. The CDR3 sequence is CASRAFDRLNTEAFF. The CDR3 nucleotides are TGTGCCAGCAGGGCCTTTGACAGGTTGAACACTGAAGCTTTCTTT.

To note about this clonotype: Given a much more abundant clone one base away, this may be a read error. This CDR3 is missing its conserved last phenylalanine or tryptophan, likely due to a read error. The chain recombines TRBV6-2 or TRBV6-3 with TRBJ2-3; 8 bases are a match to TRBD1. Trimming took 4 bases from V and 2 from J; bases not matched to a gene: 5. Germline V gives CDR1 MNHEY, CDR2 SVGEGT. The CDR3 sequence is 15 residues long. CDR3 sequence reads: CASSFRQGFTDTQYI. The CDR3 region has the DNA TGTGCCAGCAGTTTCAGACAGGGGTTCACAGATACGCAGTATATT.

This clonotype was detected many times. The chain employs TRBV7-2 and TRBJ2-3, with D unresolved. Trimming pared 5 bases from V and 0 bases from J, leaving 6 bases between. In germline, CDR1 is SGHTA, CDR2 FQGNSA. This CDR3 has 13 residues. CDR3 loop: CASSLSSTDTQYF. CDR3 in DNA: TGTGCCAGCAGCCTTTCCAGCACAGATACGCAGTATTTT.

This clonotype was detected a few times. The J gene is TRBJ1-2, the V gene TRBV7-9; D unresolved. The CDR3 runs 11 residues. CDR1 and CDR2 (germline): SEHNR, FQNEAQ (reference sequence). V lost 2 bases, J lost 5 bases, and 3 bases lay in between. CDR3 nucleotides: TGTGCCAGCAGCTTAAAGTATGGCTACACCTTC. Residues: CASSLKYGYTF.

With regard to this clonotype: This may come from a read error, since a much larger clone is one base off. The CDR3 loop reads CASSLEQGASYEQYF. The CDR3 nucleotides read TGTGCCAGCAGCTTGGAACAGGGGGCTTCCTACGAGCAGTACTTC. The genes are TRBV5-4 and TRBJ2-7; 9 bases line up with TRBD1. Trimming at V came to 0 bases and at J to 1 base, leaving 2 bases not matched to a gene. This CDR3 is built from 15 residues. The V gene's germline CDR1 is SGHNT and CDR2 YYREEE (reference sequence).

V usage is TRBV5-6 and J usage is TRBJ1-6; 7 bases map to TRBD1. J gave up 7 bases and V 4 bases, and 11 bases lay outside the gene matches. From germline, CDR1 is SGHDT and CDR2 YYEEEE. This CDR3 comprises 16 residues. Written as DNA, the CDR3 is TGTGCCAGCAGCCCGCCGGGACAGAACTTAAATTCACCCCTCCACTTT. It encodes CASSPPGQNLNSPLHF.

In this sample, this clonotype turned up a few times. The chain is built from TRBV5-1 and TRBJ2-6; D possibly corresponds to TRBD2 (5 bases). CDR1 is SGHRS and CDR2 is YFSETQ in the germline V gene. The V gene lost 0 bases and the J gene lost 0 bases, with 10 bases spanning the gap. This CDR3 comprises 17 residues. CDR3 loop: CASSLGTRGSGANVLTF. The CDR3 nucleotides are TGCGCCAGCAGCTTGGGGACTCGGGGCTCTGGGGCCAACGTCCTGACTTTC.

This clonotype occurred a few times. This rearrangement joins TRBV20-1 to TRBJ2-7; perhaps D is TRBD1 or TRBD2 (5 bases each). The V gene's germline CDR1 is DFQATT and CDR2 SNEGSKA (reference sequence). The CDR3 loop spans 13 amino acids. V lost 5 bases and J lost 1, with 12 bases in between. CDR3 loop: CSAPGAVSYEQYF. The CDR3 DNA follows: TGCAGTGCTCCCGGGGCCGTTTCCTACGAGCAGTACTTC.

The CDR3 bases are TGTGCCAGCAGCTTTAGATCGGCAGGCCAAGAGACCCAGTACTTC. This codes for CASSFRSAGQETQYF. The chain carries TRBV5-4 and TRBJ2-5, with D unresolved. Trimming shortened V by 2 bases and J by 1 base, and 12 bases separated the two germline ends. Germline V gene lookup returns CDR1 SGHNT and CDR2 YYREEE (reference sequence). The CDR3 totals 15 residues.

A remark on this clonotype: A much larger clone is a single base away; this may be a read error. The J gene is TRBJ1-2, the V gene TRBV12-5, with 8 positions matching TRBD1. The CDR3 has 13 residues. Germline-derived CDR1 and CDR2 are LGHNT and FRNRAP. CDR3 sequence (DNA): TGTGCTAGTGGCCCCGGGACAGGCTATGACTACACCTTC. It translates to CASGPGTGYDYTF.

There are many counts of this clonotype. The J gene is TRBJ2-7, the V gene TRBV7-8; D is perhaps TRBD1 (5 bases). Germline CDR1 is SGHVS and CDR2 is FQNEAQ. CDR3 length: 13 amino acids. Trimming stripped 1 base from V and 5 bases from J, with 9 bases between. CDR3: CASSLDRFHEQYF. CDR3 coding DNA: TGTGCCAGCAGCTTAGACAGGTTCCACGAGCAGTACTTC.

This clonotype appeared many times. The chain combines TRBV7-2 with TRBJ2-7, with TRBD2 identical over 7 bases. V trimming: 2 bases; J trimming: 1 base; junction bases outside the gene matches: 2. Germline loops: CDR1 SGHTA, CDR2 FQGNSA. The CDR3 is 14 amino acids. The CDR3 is CASSLKRESYEQYF. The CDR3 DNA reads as TGTGCCAGCAGCTTAAAGCGGGAATCCTACGAGCAGTACTTC.

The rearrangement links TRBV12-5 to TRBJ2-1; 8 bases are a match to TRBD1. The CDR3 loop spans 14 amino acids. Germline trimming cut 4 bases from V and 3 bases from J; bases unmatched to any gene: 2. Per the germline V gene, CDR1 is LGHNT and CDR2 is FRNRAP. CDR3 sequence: CASGWTGSYNEQFF. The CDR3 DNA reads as TGTGCTAGTGGTTGGACAGGGAGCTACAATGAGCAGTTCTTC.

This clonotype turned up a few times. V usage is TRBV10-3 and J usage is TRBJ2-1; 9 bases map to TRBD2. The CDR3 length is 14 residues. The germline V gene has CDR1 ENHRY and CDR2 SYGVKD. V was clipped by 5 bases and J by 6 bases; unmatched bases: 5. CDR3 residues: CAISISGSPNEQFF. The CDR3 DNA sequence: TGTGCCATCAGTATTAGCGGGAGTCCCAATGAGCAGTTCTTC.

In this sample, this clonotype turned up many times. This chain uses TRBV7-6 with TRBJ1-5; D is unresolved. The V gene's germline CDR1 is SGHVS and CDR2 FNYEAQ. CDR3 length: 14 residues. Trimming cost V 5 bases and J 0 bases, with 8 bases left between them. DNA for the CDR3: TGTGCCAGCAGCCCGGGGTTTAGCAATCAGCCCCAGCATTTT. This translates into CASSPGFSNQPQHF.

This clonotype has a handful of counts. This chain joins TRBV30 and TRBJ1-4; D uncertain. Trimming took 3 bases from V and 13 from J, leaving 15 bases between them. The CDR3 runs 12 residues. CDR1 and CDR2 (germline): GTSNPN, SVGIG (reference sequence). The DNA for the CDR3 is TGTGCCTGGAGCCCTACGGGTCAAGGACTGTTTTTT. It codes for CAWSPTGQGLFF.

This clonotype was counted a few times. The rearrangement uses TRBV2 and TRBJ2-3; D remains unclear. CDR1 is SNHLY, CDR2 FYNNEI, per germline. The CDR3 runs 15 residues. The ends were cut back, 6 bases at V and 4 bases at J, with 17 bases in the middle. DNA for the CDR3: TGTGCCAGCAGAGTGGAATTAGGGAAGGCAGATACGCAGTATTTT. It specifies CASRVELGKADTQYF.

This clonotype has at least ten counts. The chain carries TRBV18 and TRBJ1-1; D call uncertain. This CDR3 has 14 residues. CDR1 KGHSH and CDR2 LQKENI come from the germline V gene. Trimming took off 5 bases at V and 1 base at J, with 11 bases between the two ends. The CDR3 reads CASSLQRPNTEAFF. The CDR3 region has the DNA TGTGCCAGCTCATTACAGCGACCGAACACTGAAGCTTTCTTT.